The entry below gives a single T cell receptor beta chain sequence along with its context. The data originate from a study of cytomegalovirus exposure and HLA in healthy donors. A multiplex PCR was run with 60 Vbeta primers and 13 Jbeta primers. As handled by the study authors: In a later analysis, roughly 11 million of tens of millions of unique beta chains occurred in at least two donors. Data came from immunoSEQ multiplex PCR; TCRdb stores just in-frame clones and leaves some out. Clone size and V and J calls were adopted from that table, with D and trimming inferred from the DNA. The data contain fewer than 200,000 clones, approximately 84% of them seen just once; the ten biggest clones take up around 4.1%. The germline V gene encodes CDR1 SGHRS and CDR2 YFSETQ. This CDR3 comprises 13 residues. V lost 3 bases, J lost 0 bases, and 3 bases lay in between.

The chain uses TRBV5-1 and TRBJ2-2, with D unclear. Sequencing was done on a sample of PBMCs. This receptor was identified in a woman between 45 and 65 years old in good health and CMV-seropositive. The CDR3 region is CASSSSNTGELFF. CDR3 in DNA: TGCGCCAGCAGCTCTTCGAACACCGGGGAGCTGTTTTTT.